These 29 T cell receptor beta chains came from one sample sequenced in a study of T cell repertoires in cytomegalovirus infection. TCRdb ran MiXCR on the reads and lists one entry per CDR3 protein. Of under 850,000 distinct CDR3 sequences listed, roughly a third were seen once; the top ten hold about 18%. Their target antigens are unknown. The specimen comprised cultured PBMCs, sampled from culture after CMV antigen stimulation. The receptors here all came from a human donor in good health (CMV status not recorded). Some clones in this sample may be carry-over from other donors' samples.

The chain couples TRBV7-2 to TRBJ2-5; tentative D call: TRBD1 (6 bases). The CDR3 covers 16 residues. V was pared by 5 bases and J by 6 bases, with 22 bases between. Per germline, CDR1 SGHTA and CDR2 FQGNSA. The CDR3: CASSTRLYRQAQTQYF. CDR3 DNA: TGTGCCAGCAGCACCCGACTCTATCGACAGGCGCAGACCCAGTACTTC.

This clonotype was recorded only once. CDR3 protein: CASTPRGIGQPQHF. The CDR3 nucleotides read TGCGCCAGCACTCCCCGGGGGATCGGTCAGCCCCAGCATTTT. This chain connects TRBV4-1 to TRBJ1-5; a possible D gene is TRBD1 (5 bases). Germline lookup yields CDR1 MGHRA and CDR2 YSYEKL. There are 14 residues in the CDR3. V shed 7 bases and J shed 6 bases, with 16 bases lying between them.

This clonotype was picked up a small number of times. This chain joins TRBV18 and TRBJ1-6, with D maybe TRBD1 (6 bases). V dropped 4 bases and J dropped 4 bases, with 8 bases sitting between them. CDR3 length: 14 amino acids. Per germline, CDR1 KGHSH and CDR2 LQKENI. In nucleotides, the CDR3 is TGTGCCAGCTCACAGACAGGATATAATTCACCCCTCCACTTT. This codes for CASSQTGYNSPLHF.

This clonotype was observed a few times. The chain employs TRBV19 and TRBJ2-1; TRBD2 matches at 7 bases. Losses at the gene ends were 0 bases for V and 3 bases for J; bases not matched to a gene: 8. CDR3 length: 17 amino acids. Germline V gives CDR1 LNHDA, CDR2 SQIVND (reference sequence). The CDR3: CASSIEWEGAIYNEQFF. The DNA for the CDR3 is TGTGCCAGTAGTATAGAATGGGAGGGCGCAATCTACAATGAGCAGTTCTTC.

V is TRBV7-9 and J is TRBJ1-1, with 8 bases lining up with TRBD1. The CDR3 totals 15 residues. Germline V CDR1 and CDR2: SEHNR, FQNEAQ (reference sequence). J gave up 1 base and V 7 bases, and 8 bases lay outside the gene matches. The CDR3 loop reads CASTRGQEQNTEAFF. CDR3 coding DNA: TGTGCCAGCACCAGGGGGCAGGAGCAGAACACTGAAGCTTTCTTT.

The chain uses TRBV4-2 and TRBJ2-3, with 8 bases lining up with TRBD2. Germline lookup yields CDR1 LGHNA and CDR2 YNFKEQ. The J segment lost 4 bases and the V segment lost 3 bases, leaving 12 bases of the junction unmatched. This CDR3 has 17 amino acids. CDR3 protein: CASSQTSTGGQADTQYF. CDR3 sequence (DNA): TGTGCCAGCAGCCAGACTTCAACGGGGGGGCAGGCAGATACGCAGTATTTT.

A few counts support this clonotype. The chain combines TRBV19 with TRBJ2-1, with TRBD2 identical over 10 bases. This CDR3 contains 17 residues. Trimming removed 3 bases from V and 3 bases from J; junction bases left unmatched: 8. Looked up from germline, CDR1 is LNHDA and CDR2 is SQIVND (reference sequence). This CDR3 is CASSIPLAGNVYNEQFF. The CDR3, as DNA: TGTGCCAGTAGTATCCCACTAGCGGGGAACGTCTACAATGAGCAGTTCTTC.

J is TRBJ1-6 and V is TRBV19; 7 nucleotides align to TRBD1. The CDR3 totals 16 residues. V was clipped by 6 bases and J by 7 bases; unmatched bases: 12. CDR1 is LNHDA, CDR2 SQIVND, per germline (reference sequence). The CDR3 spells CASSPTPTGQNSPLHF. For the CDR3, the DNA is TGTGCCAGTAGCCCCACCCCGACAGGGCAAAATTCACCCCTCCACTTT. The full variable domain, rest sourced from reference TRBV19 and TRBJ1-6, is DGGITQSPKYLFRKEGQNVTLSCEQNLNHDAMYWYRQDPGQGLRLIYYSQIVNDFQKGDIAEGYSVSREKKESFPLTVTSAQKNPTAFYLCASSPTPTGQNSPLHFGNGTRLTVT.

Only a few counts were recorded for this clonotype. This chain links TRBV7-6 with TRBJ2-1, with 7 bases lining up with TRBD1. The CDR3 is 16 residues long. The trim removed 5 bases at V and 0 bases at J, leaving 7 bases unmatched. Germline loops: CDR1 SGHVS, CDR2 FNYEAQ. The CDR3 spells CASSPRGQSSYNEQFF. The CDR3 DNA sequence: TGTGCCAGCAGCCCCCGGGGACAGAGCTCCTACAATGAGCAGTTCTTC.

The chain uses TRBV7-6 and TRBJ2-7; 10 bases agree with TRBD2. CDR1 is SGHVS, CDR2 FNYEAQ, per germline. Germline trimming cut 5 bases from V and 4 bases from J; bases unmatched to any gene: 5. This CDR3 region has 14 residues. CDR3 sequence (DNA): TGTGCCAGCAGCCCAGCGGGACTAGCGTACGAGCAGTACTTC. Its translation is CASSPAGLAYEQYF. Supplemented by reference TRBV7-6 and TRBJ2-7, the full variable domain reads GAGVSQSPRYKVTKRGQDVALRCDPISGHVSLYWYRQALGQGPEFLTYFNYEAQQDKSGLPNDRFSAERPEGSISTLTIQRTEQRDSAMYRCASSPAGLAYEQYFGPGTRLTVT.

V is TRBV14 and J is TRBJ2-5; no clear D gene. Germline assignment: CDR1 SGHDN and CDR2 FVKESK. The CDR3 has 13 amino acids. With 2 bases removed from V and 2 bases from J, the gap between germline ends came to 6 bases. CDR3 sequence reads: CASSQWLQETQYF. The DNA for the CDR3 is TGTGCCAGCAGCCAATGGCTACAAGAGACCCAGTACTTC.

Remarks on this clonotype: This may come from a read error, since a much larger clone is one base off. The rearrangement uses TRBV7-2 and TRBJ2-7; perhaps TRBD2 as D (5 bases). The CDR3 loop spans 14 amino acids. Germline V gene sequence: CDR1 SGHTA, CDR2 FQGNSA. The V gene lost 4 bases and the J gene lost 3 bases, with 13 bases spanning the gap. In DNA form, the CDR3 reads TGTGCCAGCAGCTCGGCGGGCGTTGACTACGAGCAGTACTTC. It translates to CASSSAGVDYEQYF. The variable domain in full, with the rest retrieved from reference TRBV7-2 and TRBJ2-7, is GAGVSQSPSNKVTEKGKDVELRCDPISGHTALYWYRQSLGQGLEFLIYFQGNSAPDKSGLPSDRFSAERTGGSVSTLTIQRTQQEDSAVYLCASSSAGVDYEQYFGPGTRLTVT.

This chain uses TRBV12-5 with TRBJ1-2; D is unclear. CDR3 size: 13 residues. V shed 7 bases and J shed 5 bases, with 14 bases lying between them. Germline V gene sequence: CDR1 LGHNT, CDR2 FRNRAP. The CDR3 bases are TGTGCTAGTGCCCCGGGTGTGTGGTATGGCTACACCTTC. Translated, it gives CASAPGVWYGYTF.

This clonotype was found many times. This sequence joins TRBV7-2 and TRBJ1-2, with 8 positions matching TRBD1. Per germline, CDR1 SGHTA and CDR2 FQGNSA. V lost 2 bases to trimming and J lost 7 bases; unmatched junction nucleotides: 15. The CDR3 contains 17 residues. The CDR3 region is CASSLFSHLQGAGGYTF. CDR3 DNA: TGTGCCAGCAGCTTATTCTCGCACCTCCAGGGGGCCGGTGGCTACACCTTC.

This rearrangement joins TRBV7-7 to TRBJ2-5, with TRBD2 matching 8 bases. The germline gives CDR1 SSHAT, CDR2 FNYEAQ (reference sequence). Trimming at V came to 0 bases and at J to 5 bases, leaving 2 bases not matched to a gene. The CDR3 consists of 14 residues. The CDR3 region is CASSLAGGDETQYF. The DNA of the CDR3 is TGTGCCAGCAGCTTAGCCGGGGGGGATGAGACCCAGTACTTC. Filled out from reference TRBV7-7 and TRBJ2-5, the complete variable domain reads GAGVSQSPRYKVTKRGQDVTLRCDPISSHATLYWYQQALGQGPEFLTYFNYEAQPDKSGLPSDRFSAERPEGSISTLTIQRTEQRDSAMYRCASSLAGGDETQYFGPGTRLLVL.

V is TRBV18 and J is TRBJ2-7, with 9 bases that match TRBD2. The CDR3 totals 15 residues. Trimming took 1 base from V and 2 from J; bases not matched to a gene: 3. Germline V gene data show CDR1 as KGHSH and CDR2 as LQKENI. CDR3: CASSPLAGAPYEQYF. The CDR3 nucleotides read TGTGCCAGCTCACCACTAGCGGGGGCCCCCTACGAGCAGTACTTC.

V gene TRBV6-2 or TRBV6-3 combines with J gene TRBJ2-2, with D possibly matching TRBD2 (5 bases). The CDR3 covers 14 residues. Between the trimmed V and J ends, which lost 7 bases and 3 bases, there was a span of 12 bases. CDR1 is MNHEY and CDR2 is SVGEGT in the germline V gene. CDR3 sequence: CASKLEADTGELFF. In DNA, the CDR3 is TGTGCCAGCAAGCTGGAGGCGGACACCGGGGAGCTGTTTTTT.

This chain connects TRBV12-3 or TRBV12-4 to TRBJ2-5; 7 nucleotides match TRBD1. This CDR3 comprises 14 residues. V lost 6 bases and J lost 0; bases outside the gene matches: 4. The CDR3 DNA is TGTGCCAGCAGCCGGGACAGCTACCAAGAGACCCAGTACTTC. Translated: CASSRDSYQETQYF.

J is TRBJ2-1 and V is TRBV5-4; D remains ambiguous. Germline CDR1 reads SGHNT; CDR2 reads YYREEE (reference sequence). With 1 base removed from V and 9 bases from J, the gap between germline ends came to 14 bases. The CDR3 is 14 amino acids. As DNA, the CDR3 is TGTGCCAGCAGCTTGTTAAACGGTCCGGTTGAGCAGTTCTTC. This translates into CASSLLNGPVEQFF.

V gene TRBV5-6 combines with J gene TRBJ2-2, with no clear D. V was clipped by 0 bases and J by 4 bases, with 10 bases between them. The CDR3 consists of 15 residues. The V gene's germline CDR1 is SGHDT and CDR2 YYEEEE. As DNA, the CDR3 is TGTGCCAGCAGCTTGGTTGGGGTATCCACCGGGGAGCTGTTTTTT. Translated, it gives CASSLVGVSTGELFF.

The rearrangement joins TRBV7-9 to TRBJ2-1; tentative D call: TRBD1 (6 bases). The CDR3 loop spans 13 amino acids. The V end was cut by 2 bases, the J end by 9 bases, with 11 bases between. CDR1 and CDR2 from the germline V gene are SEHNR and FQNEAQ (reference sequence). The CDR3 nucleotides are TGTGCCAGCAGCTTATCGGGACAACCTGAGCAGTTCTTC. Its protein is CASSLSGQPEQFF.

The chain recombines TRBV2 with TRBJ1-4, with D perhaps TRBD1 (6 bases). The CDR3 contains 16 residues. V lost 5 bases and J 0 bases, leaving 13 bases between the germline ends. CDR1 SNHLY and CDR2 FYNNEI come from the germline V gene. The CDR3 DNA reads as TGTGCCAGCAGTTTGACAGGAGCCGCAACTAATGAAAAACTGTTTTTT. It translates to CASSLTGAATNEKLFF.

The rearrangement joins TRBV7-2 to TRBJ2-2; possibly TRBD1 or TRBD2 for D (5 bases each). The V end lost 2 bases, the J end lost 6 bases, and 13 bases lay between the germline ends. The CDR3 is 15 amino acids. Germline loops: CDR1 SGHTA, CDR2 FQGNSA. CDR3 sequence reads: CASSLRGVWAGELFF. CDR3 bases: TGTGCCAGCAGCTTAAGAGGGGTTTGGGCCGGGGAGCTGTTTTTT.

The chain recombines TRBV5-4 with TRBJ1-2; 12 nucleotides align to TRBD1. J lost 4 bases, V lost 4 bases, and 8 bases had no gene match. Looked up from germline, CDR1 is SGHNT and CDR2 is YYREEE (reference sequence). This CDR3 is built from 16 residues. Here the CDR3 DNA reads TGTGCCAGCAGCGCCGGGACAGGGGGCATCGGCTATGGCTACACCTTC. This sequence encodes CASSAGTGGIGYGYTF.

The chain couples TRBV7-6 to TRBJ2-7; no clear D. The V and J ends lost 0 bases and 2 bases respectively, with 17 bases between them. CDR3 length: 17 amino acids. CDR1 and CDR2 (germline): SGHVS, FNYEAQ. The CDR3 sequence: CASSLARFGAAPYEQYF. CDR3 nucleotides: TGTGCCAGCAGCTTAGCGAGGTTTGGCGCGGCTCCCTACGAGCAGTACTTC.

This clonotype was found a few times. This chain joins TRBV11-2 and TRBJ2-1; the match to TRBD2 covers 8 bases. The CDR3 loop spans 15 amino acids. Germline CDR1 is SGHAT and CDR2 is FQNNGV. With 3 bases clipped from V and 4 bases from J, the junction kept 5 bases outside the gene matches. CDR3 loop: CASSFASGLYNEQFF. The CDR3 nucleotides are TGTGCCAGCAGCTTCGCTAGCGGGCTATACAATGAGCAGTTCTTC. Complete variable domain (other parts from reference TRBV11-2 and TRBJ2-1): EAGVAQSPRYKIIEKRQSVAFWCNPISGHATLYWYQQILGQGPKLLIQFQNNGVVDDSQLPKDRFSAERLKGVDSTLKIQPAKLEDSAVYLCASSFASGLYNEQFFGPGTRLTVL.

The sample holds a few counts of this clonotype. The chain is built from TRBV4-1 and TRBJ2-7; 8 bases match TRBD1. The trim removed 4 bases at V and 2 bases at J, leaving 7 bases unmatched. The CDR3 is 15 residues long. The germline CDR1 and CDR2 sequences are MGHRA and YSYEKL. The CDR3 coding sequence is TGCGCCAGCAGCCCAGGACAGGGTCCAACCTACGAGCAGTACTTC. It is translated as CASSPGQGPTYEQYF.

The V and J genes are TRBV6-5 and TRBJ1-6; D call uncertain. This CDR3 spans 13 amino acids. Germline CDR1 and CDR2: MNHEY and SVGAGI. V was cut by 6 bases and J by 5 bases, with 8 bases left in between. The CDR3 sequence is CASSDTDNSPLHF. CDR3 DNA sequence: TGTGCCAGCAGCGACACCGATAATTCACCCCTCCACTTT.

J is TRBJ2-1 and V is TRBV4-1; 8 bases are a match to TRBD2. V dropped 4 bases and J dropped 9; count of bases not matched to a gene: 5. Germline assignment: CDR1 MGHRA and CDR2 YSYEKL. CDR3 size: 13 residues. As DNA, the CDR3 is TGCGCCAGCAGCCCGGGAGGGGTAGGTGAGCAGTTCTTC. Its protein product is CASSPGGVGEQFF.